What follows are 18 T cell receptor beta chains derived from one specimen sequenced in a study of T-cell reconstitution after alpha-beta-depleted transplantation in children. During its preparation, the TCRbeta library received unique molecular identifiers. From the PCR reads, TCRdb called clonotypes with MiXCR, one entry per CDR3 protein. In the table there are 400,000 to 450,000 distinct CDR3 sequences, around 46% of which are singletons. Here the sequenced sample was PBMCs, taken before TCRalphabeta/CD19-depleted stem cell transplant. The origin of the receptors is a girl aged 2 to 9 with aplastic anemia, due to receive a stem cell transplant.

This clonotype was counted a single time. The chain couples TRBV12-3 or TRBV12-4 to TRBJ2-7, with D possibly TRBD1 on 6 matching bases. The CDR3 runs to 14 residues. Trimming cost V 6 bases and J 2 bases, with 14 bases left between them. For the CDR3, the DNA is TGTGCCAGCAGCCTCGGACAGAGGGCCTACGAGCAGTACTTC. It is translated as CASSLGQRAYEQYF.

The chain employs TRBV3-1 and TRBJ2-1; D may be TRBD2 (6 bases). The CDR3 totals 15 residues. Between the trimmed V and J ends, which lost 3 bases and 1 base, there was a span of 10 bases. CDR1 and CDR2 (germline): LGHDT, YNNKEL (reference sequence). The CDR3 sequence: CASSQRDLSYNEQFF. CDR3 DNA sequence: TGTGCCAGCAGCCAGAGGGACTTATCCTACAATGAGCAGTTCTTC.

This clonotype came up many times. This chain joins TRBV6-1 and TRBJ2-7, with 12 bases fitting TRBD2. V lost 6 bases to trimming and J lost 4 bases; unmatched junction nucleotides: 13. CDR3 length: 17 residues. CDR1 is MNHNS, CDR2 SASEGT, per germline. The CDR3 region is CASSSALTSGRSYEQYF. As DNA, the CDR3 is TGTGCCAGCAGCTCCGCTCTGACTAGCGGGAGATCTTACGAGCAGTACTTC.

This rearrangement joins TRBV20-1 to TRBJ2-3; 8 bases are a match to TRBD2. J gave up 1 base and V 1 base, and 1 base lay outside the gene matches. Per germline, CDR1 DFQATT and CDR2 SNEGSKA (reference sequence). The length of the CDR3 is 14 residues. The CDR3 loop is CSARAGGGTDTQYF. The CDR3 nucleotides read TGCAGTGCTAGAGCGGGAGGGGGCACAGATACGCAGTATTTT.

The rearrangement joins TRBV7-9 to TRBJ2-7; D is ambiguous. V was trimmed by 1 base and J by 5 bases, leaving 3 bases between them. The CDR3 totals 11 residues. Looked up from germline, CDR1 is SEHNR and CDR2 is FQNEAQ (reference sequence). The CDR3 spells CASSLVDEQYF. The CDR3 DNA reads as TGTGCCAGCAGCTTAGTGGACGAGCAGTACTTC.

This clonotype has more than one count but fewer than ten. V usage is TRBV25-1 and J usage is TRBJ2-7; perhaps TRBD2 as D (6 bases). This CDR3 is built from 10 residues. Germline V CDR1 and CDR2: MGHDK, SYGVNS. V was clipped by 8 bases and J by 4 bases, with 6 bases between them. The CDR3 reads CASRGYEQYF. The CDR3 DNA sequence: TGTGCCAGCCGGGGGTACGAGCAGTACTTC.

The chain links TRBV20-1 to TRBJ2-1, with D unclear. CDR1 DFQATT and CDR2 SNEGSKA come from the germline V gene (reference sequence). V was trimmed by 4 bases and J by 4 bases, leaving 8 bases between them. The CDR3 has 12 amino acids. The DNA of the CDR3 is TGCAGTGCTAAGACATATTACAATGAGCAGTTCTTC. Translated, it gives CSAKTYYNEQFF.

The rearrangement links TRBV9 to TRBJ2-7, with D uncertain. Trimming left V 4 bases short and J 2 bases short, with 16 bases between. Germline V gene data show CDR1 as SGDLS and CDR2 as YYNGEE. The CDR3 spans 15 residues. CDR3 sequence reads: CASSPRDLPTYEQYF. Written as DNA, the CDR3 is TGTGCCAGCAGCCCCCGAGACCTCCCCACCTACGAGCAGTACTTC.

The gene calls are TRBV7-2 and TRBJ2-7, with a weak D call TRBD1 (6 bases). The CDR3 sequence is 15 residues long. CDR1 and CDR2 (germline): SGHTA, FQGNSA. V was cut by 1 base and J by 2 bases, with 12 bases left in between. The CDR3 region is CASSLDPTGAYEQYF. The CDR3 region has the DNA TGTGCCAGCAGCTTAGATCCGACAGGTGCCTACGAGCAGTACTTC.

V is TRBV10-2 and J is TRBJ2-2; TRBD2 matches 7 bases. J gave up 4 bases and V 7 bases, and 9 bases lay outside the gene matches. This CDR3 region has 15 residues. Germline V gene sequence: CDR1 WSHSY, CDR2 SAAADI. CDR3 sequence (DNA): TGCGCCAGCACTTATATAGCGGGCCCCACCGGGGAGCTGTTTTTT. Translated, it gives CASTYIAGPTGELFF.

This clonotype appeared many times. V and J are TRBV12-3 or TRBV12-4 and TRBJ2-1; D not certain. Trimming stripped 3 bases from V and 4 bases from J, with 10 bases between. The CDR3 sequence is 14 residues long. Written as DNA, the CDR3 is TGTGCCAGCAGTTTGACCGCGAATTACAATGAGCAGTTCTTC. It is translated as CASSLTANYNEQFF.

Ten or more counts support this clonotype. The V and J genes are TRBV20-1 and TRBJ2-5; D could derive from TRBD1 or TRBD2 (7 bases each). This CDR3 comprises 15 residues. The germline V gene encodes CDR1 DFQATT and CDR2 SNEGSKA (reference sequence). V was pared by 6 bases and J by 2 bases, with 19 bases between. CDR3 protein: CSATSRQGLQETQYF. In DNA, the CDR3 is TGCAGTGCCACCTCCCGACAGGGACTACAAGAGACCCAGTACTTC.

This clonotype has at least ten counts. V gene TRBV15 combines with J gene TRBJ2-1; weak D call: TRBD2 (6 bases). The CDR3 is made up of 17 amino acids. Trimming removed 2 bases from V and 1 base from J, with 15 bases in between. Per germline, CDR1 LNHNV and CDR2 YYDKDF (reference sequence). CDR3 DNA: TGTGCCACCAGCAGACCAGGGACTTCTAGATCCTACAATGAGCAGTTCTTC. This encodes CATSRPGTSRSYNEQFF.

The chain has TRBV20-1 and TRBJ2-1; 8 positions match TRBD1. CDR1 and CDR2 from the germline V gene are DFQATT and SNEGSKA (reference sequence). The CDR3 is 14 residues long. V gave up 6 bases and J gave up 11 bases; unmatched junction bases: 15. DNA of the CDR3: TGCAGTGCCAAACGGACAGGGAAAGGCGTTAAGCAGTTCTTC. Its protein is CSAKRTGKGVKQFF.

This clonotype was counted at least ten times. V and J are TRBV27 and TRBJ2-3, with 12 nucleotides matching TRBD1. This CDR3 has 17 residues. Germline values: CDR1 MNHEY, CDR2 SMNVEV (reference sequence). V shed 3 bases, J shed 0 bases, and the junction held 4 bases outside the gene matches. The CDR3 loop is CASSLWGQGASTDTQYF. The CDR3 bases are TGTGCCAGCAGTTTGTGGGGACAGGGGGCCAGCACAGATACGCAGTATTTT.

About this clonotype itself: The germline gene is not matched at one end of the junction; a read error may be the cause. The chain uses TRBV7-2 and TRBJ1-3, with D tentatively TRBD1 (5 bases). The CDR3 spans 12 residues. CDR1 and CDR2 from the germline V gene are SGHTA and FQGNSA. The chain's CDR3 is CASSFPGEQGSF. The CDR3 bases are TGTGCCAGCAGCTTCCCGGGAGAGCAGGGTAGTTTT.

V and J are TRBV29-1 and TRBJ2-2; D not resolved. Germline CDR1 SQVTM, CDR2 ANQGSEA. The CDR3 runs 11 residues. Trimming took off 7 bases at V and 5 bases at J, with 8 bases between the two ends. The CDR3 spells CSGKGTGELFF. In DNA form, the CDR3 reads TGCAGCGGTAAAGGGACCGGGGAGCTGTTTTTT.

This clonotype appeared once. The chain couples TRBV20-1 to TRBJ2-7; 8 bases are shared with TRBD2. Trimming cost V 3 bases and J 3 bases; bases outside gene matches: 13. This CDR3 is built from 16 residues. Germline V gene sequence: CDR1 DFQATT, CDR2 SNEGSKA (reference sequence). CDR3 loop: CSASGYSGKGHYEQYF. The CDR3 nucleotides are TGCAGTGCTAGTGGATATAGCGGGAAAGGTCACTACGAGCAGTACTTC.